There are many counts of the clone carrying this T cell receptor beta chain. The target antigen is unknown. Regarding time point: sample taken at primary tumor resection. No cells were sorted before sequencing. The whole RNA sequenced was extracted from tumor, nontumor lung or frozen PBMC. Samples came from roughly 72 TRACERx patients with untreated early-stage lung cancer. This entry comes from a study of spatial heterogeneity in lung cancer. Findings of the study overall: Detection of ubiquitous tumor TCRs in blood was higher at resection than follow-up.

A unique molecular identifier was attached to every TCR cDNA molecule. Each CDR3 protein gets one entry after TCRdb re-called the 5' RACE reads with MiXCR. The data show about 53,000 distinct CDR3 sequences, with over 5.5% seen just once and around 2.6% held by the top ten. The ends were cut back, 6 bases at V and 5 bases at J, with 17 bases in the middle. CDR1 and CDR2 from the germline V gene are MDHEN and SYDVKM. CDR3 length equals 14 residues. The TCR was taken from a female donor with early-stage non-small cell lung cancer. The chain combines TRBV28 with TRBJ2-7; D tentatively reads TRBD1 or TRBD2 (5 bases each). The source was PBMCs, collected at surgery. The CDR3 DNA follows: TGTGCCAGCAGGGGCCGGGGACGGGTCCACGAGCAGTACTTC. It is translated as CASRGRGRVHEQYF.